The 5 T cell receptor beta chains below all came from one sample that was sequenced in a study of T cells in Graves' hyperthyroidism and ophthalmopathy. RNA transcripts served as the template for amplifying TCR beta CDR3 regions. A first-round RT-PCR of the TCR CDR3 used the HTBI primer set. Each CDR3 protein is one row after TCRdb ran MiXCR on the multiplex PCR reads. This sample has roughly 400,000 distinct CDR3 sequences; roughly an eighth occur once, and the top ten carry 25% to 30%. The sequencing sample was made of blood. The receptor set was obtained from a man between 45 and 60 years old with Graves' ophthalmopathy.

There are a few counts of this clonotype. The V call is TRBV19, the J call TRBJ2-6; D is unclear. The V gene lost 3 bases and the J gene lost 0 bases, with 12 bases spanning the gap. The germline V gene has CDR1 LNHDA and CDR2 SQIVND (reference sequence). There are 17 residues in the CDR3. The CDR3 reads CASSIRRISSGANVLTF. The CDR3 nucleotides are TGTGCCAGTAGTATCAGAAGAATTAGCTCTGGGGCCAACGTCCTGACTTTC.

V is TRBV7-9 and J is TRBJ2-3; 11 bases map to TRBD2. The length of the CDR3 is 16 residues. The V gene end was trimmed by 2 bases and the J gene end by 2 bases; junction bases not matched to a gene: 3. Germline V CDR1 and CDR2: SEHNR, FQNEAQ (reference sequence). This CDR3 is CASSLPSGGITDTQYF. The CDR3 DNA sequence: TGTGCCAGCAGCTTACCTAGCGGGGGGATCACAGATACGCAGTATTTT.

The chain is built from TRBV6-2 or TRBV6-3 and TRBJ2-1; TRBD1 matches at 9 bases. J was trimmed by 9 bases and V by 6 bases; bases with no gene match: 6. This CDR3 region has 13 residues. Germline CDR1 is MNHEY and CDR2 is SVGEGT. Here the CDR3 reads CASRGTGWVEQFF. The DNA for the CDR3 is TGTGCCAGCAGGGGGACAGGGTGGGTTGAGCAGTTCTTC.

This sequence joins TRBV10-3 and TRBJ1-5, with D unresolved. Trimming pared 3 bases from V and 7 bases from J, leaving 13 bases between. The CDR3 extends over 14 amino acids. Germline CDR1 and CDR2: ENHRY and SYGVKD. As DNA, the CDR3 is TGTGCCATCAGTGAAATTCATGGAAACCAGCCCCAGCATTTT. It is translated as CAISEIHGNQPQHF.

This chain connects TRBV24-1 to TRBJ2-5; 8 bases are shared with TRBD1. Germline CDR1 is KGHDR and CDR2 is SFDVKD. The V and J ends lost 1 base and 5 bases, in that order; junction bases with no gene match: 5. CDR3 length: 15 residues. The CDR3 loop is CATSDFRGPGETQYF. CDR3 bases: TGTGCCACCAGTGATTTCAGGGGGCCGGGTGAGACCCAGTACTTC.